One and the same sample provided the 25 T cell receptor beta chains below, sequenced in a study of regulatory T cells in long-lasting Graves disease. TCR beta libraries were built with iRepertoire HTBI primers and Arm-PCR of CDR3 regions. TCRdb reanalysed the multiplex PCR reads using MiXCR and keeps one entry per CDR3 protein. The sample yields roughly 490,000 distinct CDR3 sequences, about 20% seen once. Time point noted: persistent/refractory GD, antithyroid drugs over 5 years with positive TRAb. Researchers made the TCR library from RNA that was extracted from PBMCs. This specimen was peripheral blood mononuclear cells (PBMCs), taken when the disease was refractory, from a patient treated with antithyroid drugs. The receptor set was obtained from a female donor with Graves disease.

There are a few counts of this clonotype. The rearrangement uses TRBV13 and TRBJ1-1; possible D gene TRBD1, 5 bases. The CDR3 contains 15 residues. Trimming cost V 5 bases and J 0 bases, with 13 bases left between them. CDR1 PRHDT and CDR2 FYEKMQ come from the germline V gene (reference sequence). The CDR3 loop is CASSPQTALNTEAFF. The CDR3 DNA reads TGTGCCAGCAGCCCGCAGACAGCTCTGAACACTGAAGCTTTCTTT.

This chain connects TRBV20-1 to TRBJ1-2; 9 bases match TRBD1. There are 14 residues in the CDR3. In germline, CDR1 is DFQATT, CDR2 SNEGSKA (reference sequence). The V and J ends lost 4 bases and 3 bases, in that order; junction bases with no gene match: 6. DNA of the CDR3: TGCAGTGCTAATTCCGGGACAGGGTACTATGGCTACACCTTC. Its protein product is CSANSGTGYYGYTF.

CDR3 sequence: CSAREGLNTEAFF. CDR3 DNA: TGCAGTGCTAGAGAGGGCTTGAACACTGAAGCTTTCTTT. V and J are TRBV20-1 and TRBJ1-1; the D is unclear. There are 13 residues in the CDR3. Germline V lookup: CDR1 DFQATT, CDR2 SNEGSKA (reference sequence). Trimming cost V 0 bases and J 0 bases, with 5 bases left between them.

Here the CDR3 DNA reads TGTGCCAGCAGTTCGCTAGCGGGGGGGCATAATGAGCAGTTCTTC. Amino acids: CASSSLAGGHNEQFF. The chain joins TRBV12-3 or TRBV12-4 to TRBJ2-1, with 12 bases identical to TRBD2. The J segment lost 7 bases and the V segment lost 4 bases, leaving 5 bases of the junction unmatched. This CDR3 has 15 amino acids.

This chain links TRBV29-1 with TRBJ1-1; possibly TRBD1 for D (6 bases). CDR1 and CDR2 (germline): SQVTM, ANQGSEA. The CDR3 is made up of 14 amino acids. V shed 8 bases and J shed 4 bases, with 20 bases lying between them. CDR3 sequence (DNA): TGCAGCATGCCTGGAGGGGGTAGGGGCACTGAAGCTTTCTTT. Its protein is CSMPGGGRGTEAFF. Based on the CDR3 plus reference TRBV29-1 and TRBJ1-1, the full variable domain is SAVISQKPSRDICQRGTSLTIQCQVDSQVTMMFWYRQQPGQSLTLIATANQGSEATYESGFVIDKFPISRPNLTFSTLTVSNMSPEDSSIYLCSMPGGGRGTEAFFGQGTRLTVV.

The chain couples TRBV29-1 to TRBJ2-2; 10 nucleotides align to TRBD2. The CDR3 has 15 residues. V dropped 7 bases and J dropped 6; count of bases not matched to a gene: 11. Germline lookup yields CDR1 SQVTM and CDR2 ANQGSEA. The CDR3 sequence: CSARLGLASAGELFF. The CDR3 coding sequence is TGCAGCGCCCGACTGGGACTAGCGTCGGCCGGGGAGCTGTTTTTT.

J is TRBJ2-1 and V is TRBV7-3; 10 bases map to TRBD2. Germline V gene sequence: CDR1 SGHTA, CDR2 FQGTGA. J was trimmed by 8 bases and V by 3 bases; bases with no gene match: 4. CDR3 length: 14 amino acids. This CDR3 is CASSLSGRVDEQFF. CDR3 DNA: TGTGCCAGCAGCTTGAGCGGGAGGGTCGATGAGCAGTTCTTC.

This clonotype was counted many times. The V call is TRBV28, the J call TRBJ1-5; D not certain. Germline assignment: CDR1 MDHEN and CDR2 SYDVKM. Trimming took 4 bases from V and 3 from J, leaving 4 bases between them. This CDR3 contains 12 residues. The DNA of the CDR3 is TGTGCCAGCAGTTCCTACAATCAGCCCCAGCATTTT. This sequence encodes CASSSYNQPQHF.

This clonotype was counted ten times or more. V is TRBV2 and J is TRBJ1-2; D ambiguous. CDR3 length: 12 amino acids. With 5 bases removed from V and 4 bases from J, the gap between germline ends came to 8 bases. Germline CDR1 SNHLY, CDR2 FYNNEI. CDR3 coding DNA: TGTGCCAGCAGTCCAAGCTCCTATGGCTACACCTTC. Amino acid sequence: CASSPSSYGYTF.

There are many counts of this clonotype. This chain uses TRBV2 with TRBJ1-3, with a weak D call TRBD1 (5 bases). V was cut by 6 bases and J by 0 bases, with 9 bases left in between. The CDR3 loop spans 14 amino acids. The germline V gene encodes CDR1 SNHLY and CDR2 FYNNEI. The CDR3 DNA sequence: TGTGCCAGCAGCGTGGGGGTCTCTGGAAACACCATATATTTT. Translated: CASSVGVSGNTIYF.

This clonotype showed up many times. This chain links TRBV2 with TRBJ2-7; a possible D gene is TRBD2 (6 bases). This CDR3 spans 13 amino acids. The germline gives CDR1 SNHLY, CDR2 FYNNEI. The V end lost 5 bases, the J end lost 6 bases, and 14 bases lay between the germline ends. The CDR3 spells CASSPGLSAEQYF. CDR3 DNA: TGTGCCAGCAGTCCGGGACTCAGTGCCGAGCAGTACTTC.

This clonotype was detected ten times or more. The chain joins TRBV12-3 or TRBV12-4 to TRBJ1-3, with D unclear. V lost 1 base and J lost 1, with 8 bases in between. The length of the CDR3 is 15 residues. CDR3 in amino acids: CASSLVLGSGNTIYF. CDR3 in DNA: TGTGCCAGCAGTTTAGTTTTGGGGTCTGGAAACACCATATATTTT.

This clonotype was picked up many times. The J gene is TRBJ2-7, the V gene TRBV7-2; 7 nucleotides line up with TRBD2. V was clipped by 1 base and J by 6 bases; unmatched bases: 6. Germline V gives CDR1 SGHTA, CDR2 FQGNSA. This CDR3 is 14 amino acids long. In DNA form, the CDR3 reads TGTGCCAGCAGCTTAGACCGGGAGGTCCGCGAGCAGTACTTC. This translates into CASSLDREVREQYF.

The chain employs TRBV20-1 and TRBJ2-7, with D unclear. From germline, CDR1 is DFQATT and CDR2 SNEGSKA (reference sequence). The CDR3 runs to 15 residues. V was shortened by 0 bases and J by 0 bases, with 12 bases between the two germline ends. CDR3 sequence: CSARDLGLSSYEQYF. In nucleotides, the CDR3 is TGCAGTGCTAGAGATCTAGGTCTCAGCTCCTACGAGCAGTACTTC.

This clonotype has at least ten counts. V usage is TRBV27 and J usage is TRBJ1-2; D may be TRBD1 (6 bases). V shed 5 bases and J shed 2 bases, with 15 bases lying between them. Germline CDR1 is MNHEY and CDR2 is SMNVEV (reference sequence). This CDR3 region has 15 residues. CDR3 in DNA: TGTGCCAGCAGTCCCGGGACACTCCTAAACTATGGCTACACCTTC. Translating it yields CASSPGTLLNYGYTF.

CDR3 protein: CASSLSGALTYEQYF. The CDR3 nucleotides read TGCGCCAGCAGCCTCTCAGGGGCCCTCACCTACGAGCAGTACTTC. This rearrangement joins TRBV5-1 to TRBJ2-7, with D maybe TRBD1 (6 bases). The CDR3 runs 15 residues. From germline, CDR1 is SGHRS and CDR2 YFSETQ. The V end was cut by 4 bases, the J end by 2 bases, with 16 bases between.

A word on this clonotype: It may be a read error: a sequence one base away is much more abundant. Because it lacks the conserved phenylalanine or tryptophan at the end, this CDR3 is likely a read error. CDR3 sequence (DNA): TGTGCCAGCAGTGAAAACGGACTGACCTTTCAGCCCCAGCATTCT. Its translation: CASSENGLTFQPQHS. This chain links TRBV6-1 with TRBJ1-5; D not certain. This CDR3 comprises 15 residues. From germline, CDR1 is MNHNS and CDR2 SASEGT. Trimming left V 2 bases short and J 6 bases short, with 14 bases between.

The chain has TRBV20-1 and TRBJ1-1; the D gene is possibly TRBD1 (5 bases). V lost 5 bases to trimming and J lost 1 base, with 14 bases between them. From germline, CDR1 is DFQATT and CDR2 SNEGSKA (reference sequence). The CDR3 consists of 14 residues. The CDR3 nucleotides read TGCAGTGCTTTCCGAGGGGCGGCGAACACTGAAGCTTTCTTT. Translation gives CSAFRGAANTEAFF.

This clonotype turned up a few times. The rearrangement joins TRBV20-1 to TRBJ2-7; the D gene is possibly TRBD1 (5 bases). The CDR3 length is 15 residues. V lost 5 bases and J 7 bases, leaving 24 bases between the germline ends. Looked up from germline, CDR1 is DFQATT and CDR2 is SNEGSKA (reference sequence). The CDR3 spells CSAPPRTSTLGEQYF. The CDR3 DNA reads TGCAGTGCTCCCCCCCGGACAAGTACCTTAGGGGAGCAGTACTTC.

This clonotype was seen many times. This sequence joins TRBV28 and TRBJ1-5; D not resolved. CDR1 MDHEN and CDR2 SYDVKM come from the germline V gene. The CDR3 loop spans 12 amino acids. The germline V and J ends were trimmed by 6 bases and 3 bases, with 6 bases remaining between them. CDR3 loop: CASSLINQPQHF. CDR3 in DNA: TGTGCCAGCAGCTTGATCAATCAGCCCCAGCATTTT.

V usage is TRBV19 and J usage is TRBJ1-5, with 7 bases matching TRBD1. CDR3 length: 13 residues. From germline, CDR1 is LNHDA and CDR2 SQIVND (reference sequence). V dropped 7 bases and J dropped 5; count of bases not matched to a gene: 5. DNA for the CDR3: TGTGCCAGTATTGGAGGGGGCGATCAGCCCCAGCATTTT. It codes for CASIGGGDQPQHF. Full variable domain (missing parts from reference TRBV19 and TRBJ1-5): DGGITQSPKYLFRKEGQNVTLSCEQNLNHDAMYWYRQDPGQGLRLIYYSQIVNDFQKGDIAEGYSVSREKKESFPLTVTSAQKNPTAFYLCASIGGGDQPQHFGDGTRLSIL.

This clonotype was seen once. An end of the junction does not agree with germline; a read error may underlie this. CDR3 amino acids: CAGSPWGFGMNTEAFF. CDR3 nucleotides: TGTGCCGGCAGCCCTTGGGGGTTTGGGATGAACACTGAAGCTTTCTTT. This chain uses TRBV12-3 or TRBV12-4 with TRBJ1-1, with D possibly TRBD1 on 5 matching bases. There are 16 residues in the CDR3.

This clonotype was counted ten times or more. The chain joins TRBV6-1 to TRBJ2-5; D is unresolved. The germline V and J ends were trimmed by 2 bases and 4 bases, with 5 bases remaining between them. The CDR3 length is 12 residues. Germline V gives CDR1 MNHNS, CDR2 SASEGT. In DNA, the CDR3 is TGTGCCAGCAGTGAAATTGGAGAGACCCAGTACTTC. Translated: CASSEIGETQYF.

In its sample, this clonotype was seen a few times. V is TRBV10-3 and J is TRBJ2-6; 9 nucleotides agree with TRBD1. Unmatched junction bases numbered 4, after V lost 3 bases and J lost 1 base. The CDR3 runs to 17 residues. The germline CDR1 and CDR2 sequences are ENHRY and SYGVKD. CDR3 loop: CAISDRQGVSGANVLTF. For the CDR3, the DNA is TGTGCCATCAGTGATAGACAGGGGGTATCTGGGGCCAACGTCCTGACTTTC.

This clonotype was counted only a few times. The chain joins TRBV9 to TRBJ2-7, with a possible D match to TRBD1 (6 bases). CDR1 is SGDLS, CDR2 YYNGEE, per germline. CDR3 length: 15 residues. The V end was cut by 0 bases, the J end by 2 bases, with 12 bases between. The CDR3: CASSVASQGTYEQYF. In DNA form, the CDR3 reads TGTGCCAGCAGCGTAGCCTCCCAGGGGACCTACGAGCAGTACTTC.